A single sample gave rise to the 21 T cell receptor beta chains below, sequenced in a study of blood T cell repertoires in COVID-19. Profiling relied on immunoSEQ multiplex PCR, and the TCRdb table lists in-frame clones only, not all of them. The top ten clones hold around 1.5% of a sample with about 250,000 clones, roughly nine tenths of them seen once. Sample: peripheral blood. These receptors were obtained from a woman in her sixties or seventies who had recovered from COVID-19.

The chain has TRBV19 and TRBJ2-3; 7 positions agree with TRBD2. V was clipped by 1 base and J by 0 bases; unmatched bases: 7. Germline V gives CDR1 LNHDA, CDR2 SQIVND (reference sequence). The CDR3 runs to 17 residues. The CDR3 spells CASSIGRGNPSTDTQYF. The CDR3 coding sequence is TGTGCCAGTAGTATAGGGCGGGGGAACCCTAGCACAGATACGCAGTATTTT.

V and J are TRBV6-2 or TRBV6-3 and TRBJ1-1; 8 nucleotides align to TRBD1. CDR1 is MNHEY, CDR2 SVGEGT, per germline. The V segment lost 5 bases and the J segment 4 bases; nucleotides outside the gene matches: 6. The CDR3 consists of 14 residues. CDR3 loop: CASSRPTGATEAFF. As DNA, the CDR3 is TGTGCCAGCAGTCGCCCGACAGGGGCCACTGAAGCTTTCTTT.

The V and J genes are TRBV6-5 and TRBJ1-2; 8 bases are shared with TRBD1. The V gene end was trimmed by 2 bases and the J gene end by 8 bases; junction bases not matched to a gene: 4. The CDR3 consists of 13 residues. The germline V gene has CDR1 MNHEY and CDR2 SVGAGI. The DNA of the CDR3 is TGTGCCAGCAGTTACCAGGGGGCGCGCGGCTACACCTTC. Its protein is CASSYQGARGYTF.

This chain uses TRBV15 with TRBJ1-6; 9 nucleotides align to TRBD1. The CDR3 runs 14 residues. CDR1 is LNHNV, CDR2 YYDKDF, per germline (reference sequence). V dropped 3 bases and J dropped 10; count of bases not matched to a gene: 4. The CDR3 DNA reads as TGTGCCACCAGCAGGGACAGGGGAGGCTCACCCCTCCACTTT. Amino acid sequence: CATSRDRGGSPLHF.

V usage is TRBV19 and J usage is TRBJ1-3; D remains ambiguous. This CDR3 has 16 amino acids. Trimming removed 1 base from V and 0 bases from J, with 10 bases in between. Germline lookup yields CDR1 LNHDA and CDR2 SQIVND (reference sequence). The CDR3 protein is CASSIVPGSSGNTIYF. The CDR3 region has the DNA TGTGCCAGTAGTATAGTACCCGGGAGCTCTGGAAACACCATATATTTT.

This clone has just one count. This chain links TRBV6-5 with TRBJ1-1, with D uncertain. CDR3 length: 13 amino acids. Germline CDR1 MNHEY, CDR2 SVGAGI. V was clipped by 10 bases and J by 5 bases, with 17 bases between them. CDR3 residues: CAISGLFGTEAFF. The CDR3 nucleotides read TGTGCCATCTCCGGGTTGTTTGGGACTGAAGCTTTCTTT.

The chain couples TRBV19 to TRBJ2-2; D not certain. Germline V gives CDR1 LNHDA, CDR2 SQIVND (reference sequence). V lost 8 bases, J lost 4 bases, and 8 bases lay in between. The CDR3 has 12 amino acids. CDR3 sequence (DNA): TGTGCCAGTGTTAGTTTCACCGGGGAGCTGTTTTTT. Protein product: CASVSFTGELFF.

The CDR3 nucleotides are TGCAGCGTTGACTACAGGAACACCGGGGAGCTGTTTTTT. This sequence encodes CSVDYRNTGELFF. The chain combines TRBV29-1 with TRBJ2-2; no definite D call. Germline values: CDR1 SQVTM, CDR2 ANQGSEA. The CDR3 spans 13 residues. Trimming took off 3 bases at V and 1 base at J, with 6 bases between the two ends.

The chain has TRBV11-3 and TRBJ2-3; TRBD2 matches 14 bases. Trimming at V came to 4 bases and at J to 3 bases, leaving 3 bases not matched to a gene. Germline assignment: CDR1 SGHNT and CDR2 YENEEA. The CDR3 spans 16 residues. The CDR3 nucleotides read TGTGCCAGCAGCTCCGGACTAGCGGGGGGAACAGATACGCAGTATTTT. Translation gives CASSSGLAGGTDTQYF.

The sample holds one count of this clone. The rearrangement joins TRBV11-3 to TRBJ2-1, with 11 bases identical to TRBD1. The length of the CDR3 is 15 residues. The V gene end was trimmed by 5 bases and the J gene end by 3 bases; junction bases not matched to a gene: 3. Germline-derived CDR1 and CDR2 are SGHNT and YENEEA. The CDR3 spells CASSRGQGGYNEQFF. As DNA, the CDR3 is TGTGCCAGCAGCCGGGGACAGGGGGGCTACAATGAGCAGTTCTTC.

The rearrangement joins TRBV5-1 to TRBJ2-1; 12 bases agree with TRBD2. Trimming removed 4 bases from V and 9 bases from J; junction bases left unmatched: 8. This CDR3 is built from 15 residues. Germline CDR1 is SGHRS and CDR2 is YFSETQ. The chain's CDR3 is CASSPLLAGGGEQFF. The CDR3 nucleotides are TGCGCCAGCAGCCCGCTCCTAGCGGGGGGGGGTGAGCAGTTCTTC.

The chain has TRBV14 and TRBJ2-7; no definite D call. The CDR3 is 13 amino acids. The germline V gene encodes CDR1 SGHDN and CDR2 FVKESK. V was pared by 0 bases and J by 7 bases, with 10 bases between. The CDR3 DNA reads TGTGCCAGCAGCCAAGATCTTGGCTTAGAGCAGTACTTC. This gives the protein CASSQDLGLEQYF.

The J gene is TRBJ2-1, the V gene TRBV9; TRBD2 aligns across 11 bases. Germline V gives CDR1 SGDLS, CDR2 YYNGEE. J gave up 4 bases and V 4 bases, and 4 bases lay outside the gene matches. The length of the CDR3 is 15 residues. The CDR3, as DNA: TGTGCCAGCAGCCCGACTAGCGGGGCATACAATGAGCAGTTCTTC. Its protein is CASSPTSGAYNEQFF.

V gene TRBV5-8 combines with J gene TRBJ2-3; the match to TRBD2 covers 9 bases. Germline trimming cut 1 base from V and 9 bases from J; bases unmatched to any gene: 15. The CDR3 is 17 residues long. Germline CDR1 is SGHTS and CDR2 is YDEGEE. CDR3 protein: CASSLRGAGTSYGTQYF. CDR3 nucleotides: TGTGCCAGCAGCTTGCGAGGCGCCGGGACTAGCTACGGCACGCAGTATTTT.

The gene calls are TRBV29-1 and TRBJ1-2; D possibly corresponds to TRBD1 (5 bases). Germline V gene sequence: CDR1 SQVTM, CDR2 ANQGSEA. The CDR3 contains 14 residues. Between the trimmed V and J ends, which lost 6 bases and 0 bases, there was a span of 14 bases. The DNA for the CDR3 is TGCAGCGTCGTAACGGGGGGGTCTAACTATGGCTACACCTTC. It codes for CSVVTGGSNYGYTF.

The V gene is TRBV6-2 or TRBV6-3, the J gene TRBJ1-2; no clear D. Trimming pared 0 bases from V and 8 bases from J, leaving 16 bases between. Germline-derived CDR1 and CDR2 are MNHEY and SVGEGT. The CDR3 is 15 amino acids. Written as DNA, the CDR3 is TGTGCCAGCAGTTACTCATCTCGGGGAAGTGGCGGCTACACCTTC. Translated, it gives CASSYSSRGSGGYTF.

The V and J genes are TRBV6-5 and TRBJ1-2; 9 bases line up with TRBD1. V lost 2 bases, J lost 7 bases, and 11 bases stayed unmatched. The germline V gene has CDR1 MNHEY and CDR2 SVGAGI. This CDR3 has 16 residues. CDR3 in amino acids: CASSYDISQGAGGYTF. CDR3 nucleotide sequence: TGTGCCAGCAGTTACGACATTTCACAGGGGGCAGGTGGCTACACCTTC.

The chain is built from TRBV5-1 and TRBJ1-2, with D perhaps matching TRBD1 (5 bases). The germline V gene has CDR1 SGHRS and CDR2 YFSETQ. The V end was cut by 7 bases, the J end by 0 bases, with 16 bases between. The CDR3 consists of 15 residues. The DNA of the CDR3 is TGCGCCAGCGCCCACTCGGGGGATCCTAACTATGGCTACACCTTC. It encodes CASAHSGDPNYGYTF.

This chain connects TRBV7-2 to TRBJ2-7, with 9 positions matching TRBD1. Germline trimming cut 3 bases from V and 2 bases from J; bases unmatched to any gene: 5. The CDR3 is made up of 15 amino acids. Germline V gives CDR1 SGHTA, CDR2 FQGNSA. CDR3 DNA sequence: TGTGCCAGCAGCTTTCCGGGACAGGGCGCCTACGAGCAGTACTTC. Residues: CASSFPGQGAYEQYF.

The CDR3 bases are TGTGCCAGCAGCTTAGGCCTAGCGGGGGTCCAAGAGACCCAGTACTTC. The encoded protein is CASSLGLAGVQETQYF. The V gene is TRBV13, the J gene TRBJ2-5, with 10 positions matching TRBD2. The length of the CDR3 is 16 residues. CDR1 is PRHDT, CDR2 FYEKMQ, per germline (reference sequence). The V and J ends lost 0 bases and 1 base, in that order; junction bases with no gene match: 2.

The chain joins TRBV27 to TRBJ1-2; D ambiguous. Germline assignment: CDR1 MNHEY and CDR2 SMNVEV (reference sequence). V lost 6 bases and J lost 2, with 10 bases in between. This CDR3 has 13 residues. CDR3 DNA sequence: TGTGCCAGCAGCTCGGGTGAGAACTATGGCTACACCTTC. Protein product: CASSSGENYGYTF.